This is a list of T cell receptor beta chains from one sample in a study of breast tumors, draining lymph nodes, adjacent tissues. One entry per CDR3 protein, called by TCRdb with MiXCR from the multiplex PCR reads. Among 65,000 to 80,000 distinct CDR3 sequences listed, roughly 19% were seen once. The sequencing sample was made of axillary lymph node tissue. Receptors originate from a female donor with breast cancer. Some clones in this sample may be carry-over from other donors' samples. CDR3s include the opening cysteine and the closing phenylalanine or tryptophan. Fields, in order: V gene, D gene, clone size, CDR3 length, J gene, CDR3 DNA, CDR3 protein. A D gene is named only where the DNA matches it firmly. Some rows have no size entry. The others give once, few or many, or a class for an expanded clone.

>TRBV7-3|.|many|13|TRBJ2-3
TGTGCCAGCAGCTTAACGGCTCAGAATACGCAGTATTTT
CASSLTAQNTQYF
>TRBV28|TRBD1|few|16|TRBJ2-1
TGTGCCAGCAGTGGATCGGGACAGGTGGTCTACAATGAGCAGTTCTTC
CASSGSGQVVYNEQFF
>TRBV28|.|few|12|TRBJ2-7
TGTGCCAGCAGACAGGACAGCTACGAGCAGTACTTC
CASRQDSYEQYF
>TRBV6-2/TRBV6-3|TRBD2|many|17|TRBJ2-1
TGTGCCAGTCTGGGCCTAGCGGGAGCCCACTCCTACAATGAGCAGTTCTTC
CASLGLAGAHSYNEQFF
>TRBV5-8|.|many|15|TRBJ2-5
TGTGCCAGCAGCTTGGGTCTAGCAGGGAGAGAGACCCAGTACTTC
CASSLGLAGRETQYF
>TRBV7-8|.|many|15|TRBJ2-7
TGTGCCAGCAGCGGGCCGACTGGGGCTTCCTACGAGCAGTACTTC
CASSGPTGASYEQYF
>TRBV6-2/TRBV6-3|TRBD2|many|19|TRBJ2-5
TGTGCCAGCGGGACTAGCGGGAGGACCGATCTCCCGTACCAAGAGACCCAGTACTTC
CASGTSGRTDLPYQETQYF
>TRBV10-3|.|many|14|TRBJ1-2
TGTGCCATCAGTGAGTCACAGGCTAACTATGGCTACACCTTC
CAISESQANYGYTF
>TRBV12-5|.|many|14|TRBJ2-2
TGTGCTAGTGGTTCGTTGGGTCTTGGCGGGGAGCTGTTTTTT
CASGSLGLGGELFF
>TRBV7-2|TRBD2|many|15|TRBJ2-1
TGTGCCAGCACCGACGCGGGGGGCTCCTACAATGAGCAGTTCTTC
CASTDAGGSYNEQFF
>TRBV6-2/TRBV6-3|.|many|14|TRBJ2-7
TGTGCCAGCAGTTACCAGGGTGTCTCCTACGAGCAGTACTTC
CASSYQGVSYEQYF
>TRBV5-8|.|many|12|TRBJ2-5
TGTGCCAGCAGCGAGGATCAAGAGACCCAGTACTTC
CASSEDQETQYF
>TRBV20-1|.|many|12|TRBJ2-1
TGCAGTGCTAGTCGTCTAGTACCTGAGCAGTTCTTC
CSASRLVPEQFF
>TRBV6-2/TRBV6-3|.|many|11|TRBJ2-3
TGTGCCAGCAGTTACTCCTATACGCAGTATTTT
CASSYSYTQYF
>TRBV19|TRBD1|once|15|TRBJ2-2
TGTGCCAGTAGTATAAGGGGGCTCGGCACCGGGGAGCTGTCTTTT
CASSIRGLGTGELSF
>TRBV20-1|TRBD1|many|14|TRBJ1-5
TGCAGTGCTACTAATCCGGGACAGGCCCAGCCCCAGCATTTT
CSATNPGQAQPQHF
>TRBV15|.|many|15|TRBJ1-5
TGTGCCACCAGCAGAGATCAGAATAGCAATCAGCCCCAGCATTTT
CATSRDQNSNQPQHF
>TRBV27|.|many|14|TRBJ2-7
TGTGCCAGCAGTTCGGACGTTAGCTCCTACGAGCAGTACTTC
CASSSDVSSYEQYF
>TRBV11-3|TRBD1|many|14|TRBJ2-7
TGTGCCAGCAGCCTCGGACAGGGTGGCTACGAGCAGTACTTC
CASSLGQGGYEQYF
>TRBV7-2|.|many|13|TRBJ2-5
TGTGCCAGCAGCCAGGCTAGCGCAGAGACCCAGTACTTC
CASSQASAETQYF
>TRBV20-1|TRBD2|many|16|TRBJ2-7
TGCAGTGCTAGAGATCCCGCGGGAGGAGTGACTTACGAGCAGTACTTC
CSARDPAGGVTYEQYF
>TRBV27|.|few|11|TRBJ2-2
TGTGCCACCGGGGACACCGGGGAGCTGTCTTTT
CATGDTGELSF
>TRBV20-1|.|.|14|TRBJ2-4
TGCAGTGCCCGAGAGGGTCAGGGGTGGAACATTCAGTACTTC
CSAREGQGWNIQYF
>TRBV28|.|.|15|TRBJ1-4
TGTGCCAGCAGTTTATTCGGGCAGCGAAATGAAAAACTGTTTTTT
CASSLFGQRNEKLFF
>TRBV18|.|many|13|TRBJ2-5
TGTGCCAGCTCACCGTCAGGTTCAGAGACCCAGTACTTC
CASSPSGSETQYF
>TRBV5-4|TRBD1|many|13|TRBJ2-5
TGTGCCAGCAGCCGGGGACAGCAAGAGACCCAGTACTTC
CASSRGQQETQYF
>TRBV6-6|TRBD1|many|18|TRBJ1-5
TGTGCCAGCACTCGCGGGACAGGGGGTCCCTATAGCAATCAGCCCCAGCATTTT
CASTRGTGGPYSNQPQHF
>TRBV10-3|.|many|14|TRBJ1-2
TGTGCCATCAGTCAACAGGGTCCAGACTATGGCTACACCTTC
CAISQQGPDYGYTF
>TRBV12-3/TRBV12-4|.|once|17|TRBJ2-3
TGTGCCAGCAGTTCCCCTATACTAGGTCCTGGCACAGATACGCAGTATTTT
CASSSPILGPGTDTQYF